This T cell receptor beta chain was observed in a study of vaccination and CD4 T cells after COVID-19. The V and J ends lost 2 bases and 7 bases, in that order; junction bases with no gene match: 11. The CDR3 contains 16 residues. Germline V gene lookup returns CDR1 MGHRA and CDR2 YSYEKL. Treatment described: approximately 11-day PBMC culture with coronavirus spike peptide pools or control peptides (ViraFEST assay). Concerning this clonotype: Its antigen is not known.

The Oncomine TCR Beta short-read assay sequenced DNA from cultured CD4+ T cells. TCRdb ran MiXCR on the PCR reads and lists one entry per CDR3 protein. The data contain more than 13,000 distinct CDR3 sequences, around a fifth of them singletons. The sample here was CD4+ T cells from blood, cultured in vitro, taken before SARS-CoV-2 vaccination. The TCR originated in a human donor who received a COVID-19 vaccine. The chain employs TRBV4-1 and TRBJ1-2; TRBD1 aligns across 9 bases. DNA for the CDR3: TGCGCCAGCAGCCAACTACCGCGACAGGGGGGTGGTGGCTACACCTTC. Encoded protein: CASSQLPRQGGGGYTF.